This TCR beta chain originates from a study of tumor and adjacent non-tumor tissue in lung cancer. The study, taken as a whole, reports: TCR diversity was significantly greater in tumor than normal lung tissue.

TCRbeta libraries were built with three rounds of nested PCR, modified from ARM-PCR. TCRdb itself ran the multiplex PCR reads through MiXCR, one entry per CDR3 protein. The table records about 98,000 distinct CDR3 sequences, 75% to 90% of them present only once. This sample's RNA came from whole unsorted tissue. More than 3 cm separated this lung sample from the edge of the tumor. Germline loops: CDR1 SGHRS, CDR2 YFSETQ. V was clipped by 7 bases and J by 2 bases; unmatched bases: 7. The CDR3 has 14 amino acids. Details on this clonotype: What it binds is not known. A much larger clonotype is one base distant, so this may be a read error.

The TCR comes from a man aged 55 to 70 with small cell lung cancer. The chain uses TRBV5-1 and TRBJ1-2; the match to TRBD1 covers 8 bases. Material: distant non-tumor lung tissue. The CDR3 region is CASCRDRLNYGYTF. The CDR3 region has the DNA TGCGCCAGCTGCCGGGACAGGTTAAACTATGGCTACACCTTC.